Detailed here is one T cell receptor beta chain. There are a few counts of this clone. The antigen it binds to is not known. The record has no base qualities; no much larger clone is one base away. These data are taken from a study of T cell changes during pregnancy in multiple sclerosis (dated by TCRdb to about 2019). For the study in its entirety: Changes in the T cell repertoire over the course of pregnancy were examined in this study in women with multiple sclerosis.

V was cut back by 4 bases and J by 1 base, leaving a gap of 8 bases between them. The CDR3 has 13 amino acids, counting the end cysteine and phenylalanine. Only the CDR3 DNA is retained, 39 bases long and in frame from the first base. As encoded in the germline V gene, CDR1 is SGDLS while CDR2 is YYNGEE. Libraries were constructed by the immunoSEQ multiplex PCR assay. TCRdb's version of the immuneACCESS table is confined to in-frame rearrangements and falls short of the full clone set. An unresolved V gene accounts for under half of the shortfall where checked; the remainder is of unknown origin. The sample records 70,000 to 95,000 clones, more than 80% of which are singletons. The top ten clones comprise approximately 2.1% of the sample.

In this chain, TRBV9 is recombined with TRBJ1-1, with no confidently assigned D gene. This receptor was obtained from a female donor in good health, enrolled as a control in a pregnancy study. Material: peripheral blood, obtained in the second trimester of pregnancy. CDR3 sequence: CASSPEGNTEAFF. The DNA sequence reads TGTGCCAGCAGCCCTGAGGGGAACACTGAAGCTTTCTTT. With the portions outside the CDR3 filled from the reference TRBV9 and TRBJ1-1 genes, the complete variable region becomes DSGVTQTPKHLITATGQRVTLRCSPRSGDLSVYWYQQSLDQGLQFLIQYYNGEERAKGNILERFSAQQFPDLHSELNLSSLELGDSALYFCASSPEGNTEAFFGQGTRLTVV.